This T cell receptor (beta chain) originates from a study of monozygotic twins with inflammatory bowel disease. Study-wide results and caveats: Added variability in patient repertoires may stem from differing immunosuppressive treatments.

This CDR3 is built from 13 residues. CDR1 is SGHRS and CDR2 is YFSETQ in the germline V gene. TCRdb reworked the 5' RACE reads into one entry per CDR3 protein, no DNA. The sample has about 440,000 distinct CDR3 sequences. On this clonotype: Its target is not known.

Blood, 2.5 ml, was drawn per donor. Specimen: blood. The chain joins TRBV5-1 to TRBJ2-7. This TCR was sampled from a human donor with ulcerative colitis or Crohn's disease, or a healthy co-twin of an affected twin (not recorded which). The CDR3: CASSLRLRDEQYF. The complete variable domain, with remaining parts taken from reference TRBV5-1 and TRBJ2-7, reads KAGVTQTPRYLIKTRGQQVTLSCSPISGHRSVSWYQQTPGQGLQFLFEYFSETQRNKGNFPGRFSGRQFSNSRSEMNVSTLELGDSALYLCASSLRLRDEQYFGPGTRLTVT.